This T cell receptor beta chain was captured in a study of shared clonotypes between healthy human individuals. The CDR3 is 14 amino acids. J was trimmed by 6 bases and V by 1 base; bases with no gene match: 1. Germline CDR1 is SGHTS and CDR2 is YDEGEE. As for this clone: Its specificity is not known.

Each sorted subset replicate got 200 ng genomic DNA, about 33,000 genomes. Method: immunoSEQ multiplex PCR; TCRdb's copy keeps in-frame clones and lacks some. The sample carries approximately 740,000 clones, approximately 92% recorded once. Study-level findings and limits: Sequencing depth was predicted to influence how clonotypes are shared among donors. Rarefaction indicated that sorted-subset sequencing remained incomplete although depth was large.

CD8 cells classed as naive were CD45RO-negative and positively selected for CCR7, excluding terminally differentiated effector memory CD45RA+ cells. Healthy HIV-negative adults with no recent acute infections or vaccinations were recruited as donors. Sequencing used naive CD8+ T cells sorted from blood. V is TRBV5-8 and J is TRBJ1-5; 10 bases agree with TRBD1. The clonotype was recovered from a man aged 25-40 years in good health. DNA for the CDR3: TGTGCCAGCAGCTTGTGGGACAGGGGTCAGCCCCAGCATTTT. This codes for CASSLWDRGQPQHF.